Listed below are T cell receptor beta chains from one sample, sequenced in a study of T cell changes during pregnancy in multiple sclerosis. Assay: immunoSEQ multiplex PCR; the TCRdb copy retains only in-frame clones and omits some. The sample has under 90,000 clones, about 90% seen once. Sequencing used peripheral blood, obtained in the second trimester of pregnancy. Receptors originate from a female donor in good health, enrolled as a control in a pregnancy study. CDR3s include the opening cysteine and the closing phenylalanine or tryptophan. The D gene is left open where the match is weak. Expanded clones are given a class, and other clones once, few, many or no size at all.

>TRBV6-1|TRBD1|once|TRBJ1-5
CASKLRTGGVQPQHF
TGTGCCAGCAAACTCAGGACAGGGGGCGTTCAGCCCCAGCATTTT
>TRBV6-6|NA|NA|TRBJ1-1
CANDRRNTEAFF
TGTGCCAACGACAGGAGGAACACTGAAGCTTTCTTT
>TRBV9|TRBD1|NA|TRBJ1-2
CASSVAPDRGLNGYTF
TGTGCCAGCAGCGTAGCCCCGGACAGGGGGTTAAATGGCTACACCTTC
>TRBV19|TRBD1|NA|TRBJ1-1
CASSMGRGVRTEAFF
TGTGCCAGTAGTATGGGCAGGGGGGTGCGCACTGAAGCTTTCTTT
>TRBV4-3|TRBD2|NA|TRBJ2-1
CASSQDWGRAGEQFF
TGCGCCAGCAGCCAAGATTGGGGGAGGGCGGGTGAGCAGTTCTTC
>TRBV7-9|NA|NA|TRBJ1-1
CASSSFVNTEAFF
TGTGCCAGCAGCTCGTTTGTGAACACTGAAGCTTTCTTT
>TRBV28|NA|NA|TRBJ1-4
CASSLDSATNEKLFF
TGTGCCAGCAGCCTCGACAGCGCAACTAATGAAAAACTGTTTTTT
>TRBV7-9|NA|NA|TRBJ2-5
CASSPPTVAAYQETQYF
TGTGCCAGCAGCCCACCGACGGTAGCGGCATACCAAGAGACCCAGTACTTC
>TRBV7-2|TRBD2|NA|TRBJ2-1
CASSVLAAVSYNEQFF
TGTGCCAGCAGCGTTCTAGCGGCCGTGTCCTACAATGAGCAGTTCTTC
>TRBV4-1|NA|NA|TRBJ2-1
CASSQQRLSRQFF
TGCGCCAGCAGCCAGCAGAGACTCTCTAGGCAGTTCTTC
>TRBV28|TRBD1|NA|TRBJ1-2
CASSRTGDNYGYTF
TGTGCCAGCAGCCGGACAGGGGATAACTATGGCTACACCTTC
>TRBV18|NA|NA|TRBJ2-7
CASSPTSYYEQYF
TGTGCCAGCTCACCGACTAGTTACTACGAGCAGTACTTC
>TRBV7-3|TRBD2|NA|TRBJ2-7
CASSETSGSYEQYF
TGTGCCAGCAGCGAGACTAGCGGGAGTTACGAGCAGTACTTC
>TRBV19|NA|NA|TRBJ2-3
CASSIGGRIDTQYF
TGTGCCAGTAGTATTGGGGGGAGGATAGATACGCAGTATTTT
>TRBV28|NA|NA|TRBJ1-5
CASSLRGTNQPQHF
TGTGCCAGCAGTTTACGAGGTACCAATCAGCCCCAGCATTTT
>TRBV10-1|TRBD1|once|TRBJ1-3
CASSEGRDRVHTIYF
TGCGCCAGCAGTGAGGGGAGGGACAGGGTTCACACCATATATTTT
>TRBV15|NA|NA|TRBJ2-7
CATSRDLSYEQYF
TGTGCCACCAGCAGAGATCTCTCCTACGAGCAGTACTTC
>TRBV12-2|NA|NA|TRBJ2-1
CASRPFWAMSSYNEQFF
TGTGCAAGTCGTCCTTTTTGGGCCATGAGCTCCTACAATGAGCAGTTCTTC
>TRBV9|TRBD2|NA|TRBJ2-1
CASSVQGRESYMDNEQFF
TGTGCCAGCAGCGTACAAGGGCGGGAGTCGTATATGGACAATGAGCAGTTCTTC
>TRBV18|NA|NA|TRBJ2-3
CASSPPGRAPDTQYF
TGTGCCAGCTCACCCCCCGGCAGGGCTCCAGATACGCAGTATTTT
>TRBV18|NA|once|TRBJ1-1
CASSPPLAGPEAEAFF
TGTGCCAGCTCACCTCCACTGGCGGGCCCCGAGGCTGAAGCTTTCTTT
>TRBV5-1|TRBD1|once|TRBJ2-1
CASSGTGGIVEQFF
TGCGCCAGCTCCGGGACAGGGGGTATCGTTGAGCAGTTCTTC
>TRBV5-1|NA|NA|TRBJ2-7
CASSLDSPKMSYEQYF
TGCGCCAGCAGCTTGGACTCCCCCAAGATGTCCTACGAGCAGTACTTC
>TRBV9|NA|NA|TRBJ1-2
CASSVDPGTNYGYTF
TGTGCCAGCAGCGTAGACCCAGGGACTAACTATGGCTACACCTTC
>TRBV6-4|NA|NA|TRBJ2-6
CASSRGEGANVLTF
TGTGCCAGCAGCAGGGGGGAAGGGGCCAACGTCCTGACTTTC
>TRBV6-1|TRBD2|NA|TRBJ2-3
CASSEAGRASGRTDTQYF
TGTGCCAGCAGTGAAGCAGGTCGTGCGAGCGGGAGAACAGATACGCAGTATTTT
>TRBV6-4|TRBD1|NA|TRBJ1-5
CASRLRGRVSNQPQHF
TGTGCCAGCAGGCTTAGGGGGCGAGTCAGCAATCAGCCCCAGCATTTT
>TRBV7-7|TRBD1|NA|TRBJ2-5
CASSLTPGQGETQYF
TGTGCTAGCAGCCTAACCCCGGGACAGGGAGAGACCCAGTACTTC
>TRBV7-3|TRBD2|once|TRBJ2-1
CASSLTTEREGQFF
TGTGCCAGCAGCTTAACGACTGAGCGGGAGGGTCAGTTCTTC
>TRBV13|TRBD2|NA|TRBJ2-1
CASSPRREGVEQFF
TGTGCCAGCAGCCCTCGACGGGAGGGCGTTGAGCAGTTCTTC
>TRBV4-1|TRBD2|NA|TRBJ2-1
CASSPGLAGDEQFF
TGCGCCAGCAGCCCGGGACTAGCGGGGGATGAGCAGTTCTTC
>TRBV2|TRBD1|NA|TRBJ1-1
CASSRAPGQDTEAFF
TGTGCCAGCAGTCGAGCACCGGGACAGGACACTGAAGCTTTCTTT
>TRBV28|NA|NA|TRBJ1-2
CASSPRTLANYGYTF
TGTGCCAGCAGCCCAAGGACTCTAGCTAACTATGGCTACACCTTC
>TRBV2|NA|NA|TRBJ2-2
CASIQGLVRSNTGELFF
TGTGCCAGCATCCAGGGGCTTGTCCGAAGTAACACCGGGGAGCTGTTTTTT
>TRBV5-1|TRBD2|NA|TRBJ2-1
CASKGAGAGDEQFF
TGCGCCAGCAAGGGAGCGGGGGCCGGGGATGAGCAGTTCTTC
>TRBV11-2|NA|NA|TRBJ2-1
CASSLVSGNNEQFF
TGTGCCAGCAGCTTAGTCTCCGGGAACAATGAGCAGTTCTTC
>TRBV28|TRBD1|once|TRBJ2-7
CASRDRFTPYEQYF
TGTGCCAGCAGGGACAGGTTTACTCCCTACGAGCAGTACTTC
>TRBV5-8|TRBD1|NA|TRBJ1-3
CASSSPGQGRNTIYF
TGTGCCAGCAGCTCGCCGGGACAGGGTCGAAACACCATATATTTT
>TRBV28|NA|NA|TRBJ1-4
CASSLWLRGNEKLFF
TGTGCCAGCAGTTTATGGTTAAGGGGTAATGAAAAACTGTTTTTT
>TRBV6-6|TRBD1|NA|TRBJ2-7
CASSYTDRGYEQYF
TGTGCCAGCAGTTACACGGACAGGGGTTACGAGCAGTACTTC
>TRBV2|TRBD1|NA|TRBJ2-1
CASNSGGFSYNEQFF
TGTGCCAGTAACTCAGGGGGCTTCTCCTACAATGAGCAGTTCTTC
>TRBV6-4|TRBD2|NA|TRBJ2-3
CASSDSAGGSTDTQYF
TGTGCCAGCAGTGACTCAGCGGGGGGAAGCACAGATACGCAGTATTTT
>TRBV27|TRBD2|NA|TRBJ2-7
CASSWTSGLNEQYF
TGTGCCAGCAGCTGGACTAGCGGATTAAACGAGCAGTACTTC
>TRBV18|TRBD1|NA|TRBJ1-1
CASSPIRDRSLNTEAFF
TGTGCCAGCTCACCTATACGGGACAGAAGTCTGAACACTGAAGCTTTCTTT
>TRBV28|TRBD1|NA|TRBJ1-1
CASSSGTVNTEAFF
TGTGCCAGCAGTTCCGGGACAGTGAACACTGAAGCTTTCTTT
>TRBV11-2|NA|NA|TRBJ2-6
CASSLAPGSGANVLTF
TGTGCCAGCAGCTTAGCCCCAGGGTCTGGGGCCAACGTCCTGACTTTC
>TRBV7-9|NA|NA|TRBJ2-5
CASSLASETQYF
TGTGCCAGCAGCTTAGCCTCGGAGACCCAGTACTTC
>TRBV10-3|NA|NA|TRBJ1-1
CAISEQGSNTEAFF
TGTGCCATCAGTGAGCAGGGCTCGAACACTGAAGCTTTCTTT
>TRBV6-6|TRBD1|NA|TRBJ2-7
CASSYSRGSGEQYF
TGTGCCAGCAGTTACTCCAGGGGGTCGGGCGAGCAGTACTTC
>TRBV15|NA|NA|TRBJ2-3
CATSRRQEADTQYF
TGTGCCACCAGCAGGAGACAAGAAGCAGATACGCAGTATTTT
>TRBV5-1|NA|NA|TRBJ2-7
CASSLEAQAEYIPYEQYF
TGCGCCAGCAGCTTGGAAGCTCAGGCAGAATATATTCCCTACGAGCAGTACTTC
>TRBV29-1|TRBD1|once|TRBJ1-2
CSGGGGGNYGYTF
TGCAGCGGCGGAGGGGGCGGGAACTATGGCTACACCTTC